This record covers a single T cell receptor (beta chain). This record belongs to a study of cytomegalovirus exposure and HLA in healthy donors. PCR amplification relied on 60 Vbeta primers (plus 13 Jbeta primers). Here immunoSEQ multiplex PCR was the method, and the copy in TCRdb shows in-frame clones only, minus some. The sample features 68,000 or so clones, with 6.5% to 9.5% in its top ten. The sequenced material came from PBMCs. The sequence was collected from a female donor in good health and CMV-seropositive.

This CDR3 is CASSAAIRGGNEKLFF. The DNA for the CDR3 is TGCGCCAGCAGCGCCGCCATCAGGGGCGGGAATGAAAAACTGTTTTTT. The gene calls are TRBV5-1 and TRBJ1-4; D may be TRBD1 (6 bases). This CDR3 has 16 amino acids. CDR1 and CDR2 (germline): SGHRS, YFSETQ. V was cut by 4 bases and J by 5 bases, with 18 bases left in between.